This T cell receptor beta chain was observed in a study of CD8+CD57+ T cells in acquired aplastic anemia. Profiling of TCR beta VDJ combinations and CDR3 sequences used genomic DNA as template. TCRdb itself ran the reads through MiXCR, one entry per CDR3 protein. Found here are a few hundred thousand distinct CDR3 sequences, 34% of them singletons; the top ten hold roughly 1.1%. Germline CDR1 and CDR2: SNHLY and FYNNEI. The CDR3 has 12 amino acids. Between the trimmed V and J ends, which lost 6 bases and 10 bases, there was a span of 13 bases. This sequence originates from a human donor in good health, serving as a control. The gene calls are TRBV2 and TRBJ2-1; tentative D call: TRBD1 (6 bases). Source material: sorted CD4+, CD8+, or CD8+CD57+ T cells (not recorded which) from PBMCs. DNA for the CDR3: TGTGCCAGCAGAAAACAGGGTGGGGAGCAGTTCTTC. As protein: CASRKQGGEQFF.